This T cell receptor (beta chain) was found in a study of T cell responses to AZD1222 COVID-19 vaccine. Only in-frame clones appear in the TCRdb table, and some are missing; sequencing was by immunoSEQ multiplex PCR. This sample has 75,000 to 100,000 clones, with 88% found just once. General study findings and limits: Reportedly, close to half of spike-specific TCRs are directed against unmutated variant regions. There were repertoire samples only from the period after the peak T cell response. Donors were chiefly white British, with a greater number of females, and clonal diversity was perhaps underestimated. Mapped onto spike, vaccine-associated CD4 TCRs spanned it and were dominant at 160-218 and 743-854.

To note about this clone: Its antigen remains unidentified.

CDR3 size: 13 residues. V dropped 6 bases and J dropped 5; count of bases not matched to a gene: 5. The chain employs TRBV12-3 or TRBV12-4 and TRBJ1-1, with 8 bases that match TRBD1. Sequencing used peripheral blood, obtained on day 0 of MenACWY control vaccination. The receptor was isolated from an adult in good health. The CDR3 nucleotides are TGTGCCAGCAGCCAGGGGGCGAGAACTGAAGCTTTCTTT. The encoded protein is CASSQGARTEAFF.